This TCR beta chain was sequenced in a study of T cells in Graves' hyperthyroidism and ophthalmopathy. Study-wide context: Blood was drawn when the patient was first diagnosed and still untreated. Notes on the study in general: The model's output predicted ophthalmopathy at a median of about 6.5 months prior to onset. Researchers report that a 13 V-J model separated ophthalmopathy from stable hyperthyroidism.

Patients with uncontrolled infections, other autoimmune diseases, pregnancy or lactation were excluded. To note about this clonotype: The antigen is unknown.

V lost 3 bases, J lost 3 bases, and 5 bases stayed unmatched. Germline V CDR1 and CDR2: SGHAT, FQNNGV. The CDR3 runs to 15 residues. The CDR3 regions of TCR beta were amplified from RNA transcripts. TCR CDR3 underwent first-round RT-PCR with the HTBI primer set. TCRdb fed the multiplex PCR reads into MiXCR, producing one record per CDR3 protein. The repertoire holds about 290,000 distinct CDR3 sequences, about 17% seen once, with about 51% in the top ten. The TCR comes from an older woman with Graves' ophthalmopathy. Material for sequencing was blood. This rearrangement joins TRBV11-2 to TRBJ2-7, with 10 bases matching TRBD1. CDR3 protein: CASSFPTGGHYEQYF. The CDR3 DNA reads as TGTGCCAGCAGCTTCCCGACAGGGGGCCACTACGAGCAGTACTTC.